This T cell receptor (beta chain) was captured in a study of blood T cells in healthy people across ages. A second roughly 6 to 12 cycle PCR used barcoded and J-beta primers. Every cDNA molecule carried a tag from a template-switch adaptor bearing 12 random nucleotides. TCRdb reprocessed the 5' RACE reads with MiXCR, giving one entry per CDR3 protein. The top ten hold over 15% of the sample, which has over a million distinct CDR3 sequences, 45% seen once. This clonotype was seen more than once but under ten times. Looked up from germline, CDR1 is MNHEY and CDR2 is SVGAGI. This CDR3 comprises 15 residues. V shed 0 bases and J shed 6 bases, with 15 bases lying between them. Peripheral blood was drawn, ten milliliters per donor.

The sequenced sample consisted of blood. The chain uses TRBV6-5 and TRBJ2-7; D tentatively reads TRBD1 or TRBD2 (5 bases each). The sequence derives from a woman between 55 and 75 years old in good health. The CDR3 region is CASSYSRVGTFEQYF. CDR3 bases: TGTGCCAGCAGTTACTCCAGGGTAGGGACCTTCGAGCAGTACTTC.